This TCR beta chain was documented in a study of circulating CD8 cells and anti-PD-1 response in melanoma. Study findings and constraints: At M1, fewer than 7% of TRB clonotypes appeared in multiple subsets. Previously treated and treatment-naive patients were pooled together. Most experiments lacked replicates. No tumor material was available, so peptide assays assessed reactivity.

Four subsets defined by PD-1 and/or TIGIT were sorted from live CD3+CD8+TCRalphabeta+ cells. Using roughly 16 ng of total RNA, TCR libraries were made with the QIAseq Immune Repertoire TCR panel. TCRdb re-analysed the reads in MiXCR, keeping a single row per CDR3 protein. The table includes around 150 distinct CDR3 sequences, more than 20% detected once. Germline V gene lookup returns CDR1 MDHEN and CDR2 SYDVKM. Trimming shortened V by 2 bases and J by 3 bases, and 11 bases separated the two germline ends. This CDR3 has 15 residues. Sample share makes this clonotype hyperexpanded (1% or more). The antigen is unknown.

The sequencing used CD8+ T cells from PBMCs, collected at baseline or after one month of anti-PD-1 therapy (not recorded which). The receptor was isolated from a human donor with melanoma. The rearrangement joins TRBV28 to TRBJ1-5; TRBD1 is a possible D gene (5 bases). CDR3 sequence (DNA): TGTGCCAGCAGTTTAGTGACAGCGACCAATCAGCCCCAGCATTTT. Translation gives CASSLVTATNQPQHF.